This T cell receptor (beta chain) was retrieved from a study of blood T cell repertoires in COVID-19 (dated by TCRdb to the early 2020s). Study-level background: The collaborator samples originated in the United States, Italy and Spain and spanned the acute and convalescent phases of COVID-19. The prospective study material was composed of cDNA or gDNA derived from T cells, B-cell-depleted T cells, or PBMCs. The dataset comprised deeply sampled blood TCRbeta repertoires from subjects exposed to, actively infected with, or recovered from COVID-19. The repertoires were made available in a free public database intended to serve as a resource for research on the immune response to SARS-CoV-2. Samples were obtained from the ongoing ImmuneRACE study (first 160 participants) and from over 1,000 subjects provided by 6 global collaborators. Nearly every sample came with metadata listing a de-identified subject ID, COVID-19 status, age in years and sex. HLA class I and class II types, where available, came from metadata supplied by the sample provider rather than from assay-based typing. What the authors observed across the whole study: Clinical and demographic metadata were provided uncurated, with the amount varying by source and participant.

Each collaborating institution followed its own protocols to collect whole blood in K2EDTA tubes. For TCRbeta analysis, collaborators shipped samples as frozen whole blood, isolated PBMCs, or DNA extracted from either of those sample types. This clone was recorded only once. This clone's antigen is unknown. No much larger clone is present one base from it, and per-base qualities are unavailable. Trimming leaves V shorter by 4 bases and J shorter by 5 bases, with the junction holding 2 bases beyond the gene matches. From its cysteine to its phenylalanine, the CDR3 spans 13 amino acids. Only the CDR3 region is kept as DNA, spanning 39 bases read in frame from base 1. CDR1 and CDR2 are read off the germline V gene as SGHDT and YYEEEE. TCRbeta CDR3 regions were amplified from genomic DNA using the immunoSEQ Assay, a bias-controlled multiplex PCR. In the paper's pipeline: Nucleated cell counts per sample were estimated from amplification of reference gene primers within the assay. To quantify the absolute abundance of each unique TCRbeta CDR3 rearrangement, sequence reads were collapsed and filtered. Productive Simpson clonality was computed per sample as the square root of Simpson's diversity index over productive rearrangements. TCRdb obtained this table from immuneACCESS and retained in-frame rearrangements with V and J assigned. These tables miss some clones; where compared with another copy, unresolved V genes account for less than half of the shortfall, and the remainder is unexplained. V and J calls and clone size are copied from that table; D and trimming were computed from the DNA. The sample contains tens of thousands of clones, around nine tenths of them found a single time. The top ten clonotypes cover 7% to 10% of the sample.

The chain is encoded by TRBV5-6 joined to TRBJ1-4; 7 bases in the junction line up with TRBD1. This TCR derives from a woman aged 70 to 79 with active COVID-19. Sequencing was done on a sample of peripheral blood. The sequence in DNA is TGTGCCAGCAGCCCGACAGGGAATGAAAAACTGTTTTTT. The translation is CASSPTGNEKLFF.